This passage covers 24 T cell receptor beta chains from one sample sequenced in a study of shared clonotypes between healthy human individuals (dated by TCRdb to about 2020). Library preparation used the immunoSEQ multiplex PCR assay. TCRdb mirrors the immuneACCESS table, restricted to in-frame sequences. Some clones are absent from its copies; in checked studies, under half trace to an unresolved V gene, and the reason for the others is unknown. The sample table shows about 1.5 million clones, and roughly 97% are seen once. The ten largest make up approximately 1% of the sample. What was sequenced was naive CD4+ T cells sorted from blood. This specimen's cell subset or site label, interpreted: CD45RA+ positively selected. The source of these receptors is a man in his thirties or forties in good health.

The V call is TRBV5-1, the J call TRBJ2-2; D is unresolved. Trimming stripped 0 bases from V and 7 bases from J, with 7 bases between. Germline V gene sequence: CDR1 SGHRS, CDR2 YFSETQ. There are 13 residues in the CDR3. The CDR3 DNA reads as TGCGCCAGCAGCTTGGCGCTGAGCGGGGAGCTGTTTTTT. This codes for CASSLALSGELFF.

This rearrangement joins TRBV28 to TRBJ1-2; the match to TRBD1 covers 10 bases. Germline V lookup: CDR1 MDHEN, CDR2 SYDVKM. The CDR3 loop spans 16 amino acids. V lost 5 bases, J lost 1 base, and 7 bases stayed unmatched. CDR3 residues: CASSTGTGVFNYGYTF. For the CDR3, the DNA is TGTGCCAGCAGTACAGGGACAGGGGTGTTTAACTATGGCTACACCTTC.

The chain joins TRBV30 to TRBJ1-2; D possibly corresponds to TRBD1 (5 bases). The CDR3 has 13 residues. The V gene's germline CDR1 is GTSNPN and CDR2 SVGIG (reference sequence). Trimming took 8 bases from V and 4 from J, leaving 17 bases between them. DNA for the CDR3: TGTGCCGCCATCTCGCAGGGCATCTATGGCTACACCTTC. It codes for CAAISQGIYGYTF.

The rearrangement uses TRBV29-1 and TRBJ2-2; D is perhaps TRBD2 (5 bases). V was cut by 4 bases and J by 1 base, with 10 bases left in between. In germline, CDR1 is SQVTM, CDR2 ANQGSEA. The CDR3 contains 14 residues. The CDR3: CSVARDRNTGELFF. CDR3 bases: TGCAGCGTTGCCCGGGATAGGAACACCGGGGAGCTGTTTTTT.

This rearrangement joins TRBV18 to TRBJ2-5, with 7 bases matching TRBD2. The CDR3 length is 17 residues. V dropped 3 bases and J dropped 2; count of bases not matched to a gene: 12. Per germline, CDR1 KGHSH and CDR2 LQKENI. CDR3 protein: CASSPLRGSGKQETQYF. CDR3 coding DNA: TGTGCCAGCTCACCTCTTCGAGGAAGCGGGAAGCAAGAGACCCAGTACTTC.

This clone has a single count. This sequence joins TRBV5-1 and TRBJ2-3; 15 bases agree with TRBD2. Germline V gene data show CDR1 as SGHRS and CDR2 as YFSETQ. V gave up 3 bases and J gave up 3 bases; unmatched junction bases: 5. This CDR3 has 17 amino acids. The CDR3 is CASSYGLAGGGTDTQYF. As DNA, the CDR3 is TGCGCCAGCAGCTACGGACTAGCGGGAGGGGGGACAGATACGCAGTATTTT. The full variable domain, in which reference TRBV5-1 and TRBJ2-3 provide the parts outside the CDR3, is KAGVTQTPRYLIKTRGQQVTLSCSPISGHRSVSWYQQTPGQGLQFLFEYFSETQRNKGNFPGRFSGRQFSNSRSEMNVSTLELGDSALYLCASSYGLAGGGTDTQYFGPGTRLTVL.

The rearrangement uses TRBV5-6 and TRBJ2-2, with D unclear. Germline CDR1 and CDR2: SGHDT and YYEEEE. V dropped 4 bases and J dropped 3 bases, with 4 bases sitting between them. CDR3 size: 12 residues. The CDR3 region is CASSPYTGELFF. DNA of the CDR3: TGTGCCAGCAGCCCTTACACCGGGGAGCTGTTTTTT.

This CDR3 is CASRYTSGKGDTQYF. CDR3 coding DNA: TGTGCCAGCAGGTACACTAGCGGGAAGGGAGATACGCAGTATTTT. J is TRBJ2-3 and V is TRBV6-6, with 10 bases matching TRBD2. Germline V lookup: CDR1 MNHNY, CDR2 SVGAGI (reference sequence). The V gene end was trimmed by 6 bases and the J gene end by 5 bases; junction bases not matched to a gene: 8. This CDR3 region has 15 residues.

CDR3 nucleotides: TGCGCCAGCAGCTTTCACCCCCCGGGACAGGCTAATGAAAAACTGTTTTTT. The encoded protein is CASSFHPPGQANEKLFF. J is TRBJ1-4 and V is TRBV5-1; 8 bases fit TRBD1. V lost 2 bases and J lost 3; bases outside the gene matches: 9. Germline values: CDR1 SGHRS, CDR2 YFSETQ. The CDR3 consists of 17 residues.

V usage is TRBV7-2 and J usage is TRBJ2-5; 8 positions agree with TRBD1. This CDR3 has 17 residues. Germline loops: CDR1 SGHTA, CDR2 FQGNSA. Trimming cost V 1 base and J 1 base; bases outside gene matches: 8. The CDR3 is CASSLGYGQGGQETQYF. The DNA for the CDR3 is TGTGCCAGCAGCTTAGGTTACGGACAGGGAGGCCAAGAGACCCAGTACTTC.

The rearrangement links TRBV15 to TRBJ2-7; a weak D match, TRBD1 (5 bases). CDR1 and CDR2 from the germline V gene are LNHNV and YYDKDF (reference sequence). This CDR3 contains 15 residues. The germline V and J ends were trimmed by 1 base and 2 bases, with 12 bases remaining between them. The DNA of the CDR3 is TGTGCCACCAGCAGAGTCGCAGGGTTCACCTACGAGCAGTACTTC. Protein: CATSRVAGFTYEQYF.

The chain recombines TRBV28 with TRBJ1-1; TRBD1 matches at 7 bases. Germline V lookup: CDR1 MDHEN, CDR2 SYDVKM. This CDR3 contains 15 residues. The V gene end was trimmed by 1 base and the J gene end by 5 bases; junction bases not matched to a gene: 7. The CDR3 is CASSLSDRDGTEAFF. The CDR3 DNA follows: TGTGCCAGCAGTTTATCAGACAGGGATGGGACTGAAGCTTTCTTT.

This clone is a singleton in its sample. The genes are TRBV28 and TRBJ2-7; 12 nucleotides match TRBD1. The CDR3 sequence is 16 residues long. Germline loops: CDR1 MDHEN, CDR2 SYDVKM. V lost 6 bases to trimming and J lost 7 bases; unmatched junction nucleotides: 13. CDR3 residues: CASSLLGGQGAREQYF. The CDR3 DNA is TGTGCCAGCAGCCTATTGGGGGGACAGGGGGCGAGGGAGCAGTACTTC.

The rearrangement links TRBV18 to TRBJ2-2, with D possibly TRBD1 on 5 matching bases. Germline V gives CDR1 KGHSH, CDR2 LQKENI. CDR3 length equals 18 residues. The V and J ends lost 4 bases and 4 bases respectively, with 22 bases between them. The CDR3 coding sequence is TGTGCCAGCTCACAAACTACACCGACTCCAGGGTCCACCGGGGAGCTGTTTTTT. It yields the protein CASSQTTPTPGSTGELFF. Looking up the rest from reference TRBV18 and TRBJ2-2 gives the full variable domain: NAGVMQNPRHLVRRRGQEARLRCSPMKGHSHVYWYRQLPEEGLKFMVYLQKENIIDESGMPKERFSAEFPKEGPSILRIQQVVRGDSAAYFCASSQTTPTPGSTGELFFGEGSRLTVL.

The rearrangement joins TRBV11-2 to TRBJ2-1; 10 nucleotides agree with TRBD2. V was clipped by 1 base and J by 2 bases; unmatched bases: 5. The CDR3 has 17 residues. Germline loops: CDR1 SGHAT, CDR2 FQNNGV. The chain's CDR3 is CASSLVIGLAAYNEQFF. The CDR3 nucleotides are TGTGCCAGCAGCTTAGTGATAGGACTAGCGGCCTACAATGAGCAGTTCTTC.

The chain links TRBV6-6 to TRBJ2-3; D is unresolved. Trimming stripped 2 bases from V and 2 bases from J, with 8 bases between. The CDR3 spans 14 residues. The V gene's germline CDR1 is MNHNY and CDR2 SVGAGI (reference sequence). The CDR3 coding sequence is TGTGCCAGCAGTTACGGCAAAAACACAGATACGCAGTATTTT. Translated: CASSYGKNTDTQYF.

Concerning this clone itself: Other nucleotide sequences from this sample produce the same CDR3. This chain connects TRBV5-1 to TRBJ2-7; a possible D gene is TRBD1 (5 bases). The CDR3 runs to 14 residues. The germline V gene encodes CDR1 SGHRS and CDR2 YFSETQ. V dropped 0 bases and J dropped 1 base, with 8 bases sitting between them. This CDR3 is CASSLVGASYEQYF. CDR3 bases: TGCGCCAGCAGCTTGGTAGGGGCGTCCTACGAGCAGTACTTC.

V is TRBV12-5 and J is TRBJ2-1; weak D call: TRBD2 (6 bases). Trimming took off 2 bases at V and 7 bases at J, with 12 bases between the two ends. Germline lookup yields CDR1 LGHNT and CDR2 FRNRAP. There are 14 residues in the CDR3. The CDR3 nucleotides read TGTGCTAGTGGTTTGTGGAATCGGGGGAATGAGCAGTTCTTC. It specifies CASGLWNRGNEQFF.

The CDR3 spells CASSLRGESYEQYF. The CDR3 DNA reads TGTGCCAGCAGCTTGCGGGGGGAGTCCTACGAGCAGTACTTC. V gene TRBV5-6 combines with J gene TRBJ2-7; 7 bases align to TRBD2. Germline CDR1 is SGHDT and CDR2 is YYEEEE. J gave up 1 base and V 1 base, and 2 bases lay outside the gene matches. This CDR3 region has 14 residues.

V and J are TRBV27 and TRBJ2-7; D call uncertain. Per the germline V gene, CDR1 is MNHEY and CDR2 is SMNVEV (reference sequence). This CDR3 is 16 amino acids long. The V and J ends lost 6 bases and 1 base respectively, with 19 bases between them. The CDR3 DNA sequence: TGTGCCAGCAGCCTATTAAACTTCCAGAAATCCTACGAGCAGTACTTC. This translates into CASSLLNFQKSYEQYF.

The rearrangement links TRBV18 to TRBJ2-7; either TRBD1 or TRBD2 may fit D (5 bases each). The CDR3 runs to 17 residues. The V end lost 3 bases, the J end lost 0 bases, and 18 bases lay between the germline ends. Germline V CDR1 and CDR2: KGHSH, LQKENI. The CDR3 sequence: CASSPSLGRLNSYEQYF. CDR3 DNA: TGTGCCAGCTCACCTAGTCTGGGACGGCTCAACTCCTACGAGCAGTACTTC. Full variable domain (missing parts from reference TRBV18 and TRBJ2-7): NAGVMQNPRHLVRRRGQEARLRCSPMKGHSHVYWYRQLPEEGLKFMVYLQKENIIDESGMPKERFSAEFPKEGPSILRIQQVVRGDSAAYFCASSPSLGRLNSYEQYFGPGTRLTVT.

The chain links TRBV5-1 to TRBJ2-5; 8 nucleotides align to TRBD1. The CDR3 runs 14 residues. Trimming took 4 bases from V and 5 from J; bases not matched to a gene: 7. Looked up from germline, CDR1 is SGHRS and CDR2 is YFSETQ. CDR3 in amino acids: CASSSDRGRETQYF. Written as DNA, the CDR3 is TGCGCCAGCAGCAGTGACAGGGGCAGGGAGACCCAGTACTTC.

The chain recombines TRBV7-2 with TRBJ2-1; 9 bases align to TRBD1. Germline V gene lookup returns CDR1 SGHTA and CDR2 FQGNSA. The CDR3 is 17 residues long. V dropped 2 bases and J dropped 4; count of bases not matched to a gene: 9. CDR3 amino acids: CASSLSMGQGKYNEQFF. CDR3 nucleotide sequence: TGTGCCAGCAGCTTAAGTATGGGACAGGGAAAGTACAATGAGCAGTTCTTC.

This sequence joins TRBV7-3 and TRBJ2-3; D ambiguous. V was shortened by 5 bases and J by 0 bases, with 12 bases between the two germline ends. CDR1 is SGHTA and CDR2 is FQGTGA in the germline V gene. This CDR3 comprises 15 residues. The CDR3 nucleotides read TGTGCCAGCAGCATAATCGGAGCTAGCACAGATACGCAGTATTTT. Encoded protein: CASSIIGASTDTQYF.